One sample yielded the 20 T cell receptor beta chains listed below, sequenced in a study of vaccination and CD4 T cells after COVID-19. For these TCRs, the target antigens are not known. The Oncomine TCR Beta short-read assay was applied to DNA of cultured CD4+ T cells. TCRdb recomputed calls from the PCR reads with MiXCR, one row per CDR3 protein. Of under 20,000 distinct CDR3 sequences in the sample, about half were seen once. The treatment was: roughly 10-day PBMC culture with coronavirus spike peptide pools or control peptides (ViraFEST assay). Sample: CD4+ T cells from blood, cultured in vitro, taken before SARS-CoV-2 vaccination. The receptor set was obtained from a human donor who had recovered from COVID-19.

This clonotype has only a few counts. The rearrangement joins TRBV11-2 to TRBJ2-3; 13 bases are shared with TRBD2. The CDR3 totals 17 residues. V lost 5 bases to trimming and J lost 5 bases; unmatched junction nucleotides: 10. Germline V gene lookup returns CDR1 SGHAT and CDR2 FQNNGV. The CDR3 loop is CASSPTSGRALIDTQYF. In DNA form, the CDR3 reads TGTGCCAGCAGCCCAACTAGCGGGAGGGCCCTGATAGATACGCAGTATTTT.

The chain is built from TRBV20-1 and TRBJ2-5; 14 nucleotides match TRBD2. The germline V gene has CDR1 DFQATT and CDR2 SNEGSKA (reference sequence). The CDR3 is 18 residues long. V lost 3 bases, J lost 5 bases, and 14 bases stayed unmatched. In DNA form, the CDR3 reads TGCAGTGCTAGTGGGACAGCGGGACTAGCGGGAGTTTGGGAGACCCAGTACTTC. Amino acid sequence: CSASGTAGLAGVWETQYF.

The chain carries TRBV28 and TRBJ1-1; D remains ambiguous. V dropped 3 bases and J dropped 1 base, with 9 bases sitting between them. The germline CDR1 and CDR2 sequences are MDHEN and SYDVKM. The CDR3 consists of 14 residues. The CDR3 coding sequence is TGTGCCAGCAGTTTGCGGGTAAGGAACACTGAAGCTTTCTTT. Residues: CASSLRVRNTEAFF.

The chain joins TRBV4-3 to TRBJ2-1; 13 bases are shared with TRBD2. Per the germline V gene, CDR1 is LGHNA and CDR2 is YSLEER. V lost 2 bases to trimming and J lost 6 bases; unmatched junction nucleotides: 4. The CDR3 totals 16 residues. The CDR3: CASSQTGTSGANEQFF. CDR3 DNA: TGCGCCAGCAGCCAAACGGGGACTAGCGGGGCCAATGAGCAGTTCTTC.

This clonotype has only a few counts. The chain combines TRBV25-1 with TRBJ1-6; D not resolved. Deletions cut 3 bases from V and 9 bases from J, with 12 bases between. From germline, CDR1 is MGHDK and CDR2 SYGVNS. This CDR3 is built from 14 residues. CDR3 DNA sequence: TGTGCCAGCAGTGATACCGCCGGGAGTTCACCCCTCCACTTT. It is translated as CASSDTAGSSPLHF.

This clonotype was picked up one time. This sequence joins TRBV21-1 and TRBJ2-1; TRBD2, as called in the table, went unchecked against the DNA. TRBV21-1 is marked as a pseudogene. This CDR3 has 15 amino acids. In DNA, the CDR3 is TGTGCCAGCAGCAAAGGGACTAGAAGGTACAATGAGCAGTTCTTC. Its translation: CASSKGTRRYNEQFF.

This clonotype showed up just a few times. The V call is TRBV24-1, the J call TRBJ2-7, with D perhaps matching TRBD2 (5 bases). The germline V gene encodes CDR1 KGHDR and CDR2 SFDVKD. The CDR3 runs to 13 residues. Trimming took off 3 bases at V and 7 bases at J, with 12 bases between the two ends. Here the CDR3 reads CATSDPGVKEQYF. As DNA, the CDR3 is TGTGCCACCAGTGATCCCGGGGTTAAGGAGCAGTACTTC.

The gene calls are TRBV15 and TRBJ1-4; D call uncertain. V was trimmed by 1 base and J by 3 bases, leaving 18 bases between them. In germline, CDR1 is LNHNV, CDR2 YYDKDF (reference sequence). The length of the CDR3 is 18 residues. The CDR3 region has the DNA TGTGCCACCAGCAGAGCCGGCGGGTGGCTAGTAGCTAATGAAAAACTGTTTTTT. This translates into CATSRAGGWLVANEKLFF.

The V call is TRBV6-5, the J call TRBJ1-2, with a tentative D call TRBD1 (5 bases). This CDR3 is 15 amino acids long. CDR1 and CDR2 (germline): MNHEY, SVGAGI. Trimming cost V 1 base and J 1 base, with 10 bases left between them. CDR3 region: CASSYYQGLNYGYTF. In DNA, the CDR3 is TGTGCCAGCAGTTACTACCAGGGCCTTAACTATGGCTACACCTTC.

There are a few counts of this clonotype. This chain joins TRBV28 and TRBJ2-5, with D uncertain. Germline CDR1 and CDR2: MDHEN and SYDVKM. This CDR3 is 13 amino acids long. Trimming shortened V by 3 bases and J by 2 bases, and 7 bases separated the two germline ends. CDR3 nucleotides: TGTGCCAGCAGTTTGGGCAGGCAAGAGACCCAGTACTTC. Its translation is CASSLGRQETQYF.

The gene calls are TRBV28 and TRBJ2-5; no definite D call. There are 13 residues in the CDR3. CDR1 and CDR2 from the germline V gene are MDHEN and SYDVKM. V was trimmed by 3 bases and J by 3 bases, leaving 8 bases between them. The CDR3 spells CASSFRLKETQYF. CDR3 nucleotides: TGTGCCAGCAGTTTCAGGCTAAAAGAGACCCAGTACTTC. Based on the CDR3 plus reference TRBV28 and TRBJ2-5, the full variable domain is DVKVTQSSRYLVKRTGEKVFLECVQDMDHENMFWYRQDPGLGLRLIYFSYDVKMKEKGDIPEGYSVSREKKERFSLILESASTNQTSMYLCASSFRLKETQYFGPGTRLLVL.

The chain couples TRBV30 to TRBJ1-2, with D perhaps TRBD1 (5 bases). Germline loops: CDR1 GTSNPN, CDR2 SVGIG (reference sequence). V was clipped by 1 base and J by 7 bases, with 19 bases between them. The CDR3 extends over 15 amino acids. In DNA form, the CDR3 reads TGTGCCTGGAGTGATTGGGGGGATAGAGTTTTTGGCTACACCTTC. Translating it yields CAWSDWGDRVFGYTF.

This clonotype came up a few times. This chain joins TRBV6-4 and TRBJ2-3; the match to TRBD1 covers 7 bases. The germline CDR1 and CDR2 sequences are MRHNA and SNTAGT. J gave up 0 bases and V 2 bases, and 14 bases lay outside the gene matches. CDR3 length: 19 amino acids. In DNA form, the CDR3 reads TGTGCCAGCAGTGACAAAGAAAGATCTTGGACAGGAAGCACAGATACGCAGTATTTT. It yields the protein CASSDKERSWTGSTDTQYF.

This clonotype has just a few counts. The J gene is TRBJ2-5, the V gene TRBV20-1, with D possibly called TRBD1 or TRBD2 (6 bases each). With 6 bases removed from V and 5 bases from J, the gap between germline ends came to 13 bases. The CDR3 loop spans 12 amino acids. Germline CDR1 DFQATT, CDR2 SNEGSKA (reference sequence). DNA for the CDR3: TGCAGTGCCCACGTAGGGGGGGAGACCCAGTACTTC. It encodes CSAHVGGETQYF.

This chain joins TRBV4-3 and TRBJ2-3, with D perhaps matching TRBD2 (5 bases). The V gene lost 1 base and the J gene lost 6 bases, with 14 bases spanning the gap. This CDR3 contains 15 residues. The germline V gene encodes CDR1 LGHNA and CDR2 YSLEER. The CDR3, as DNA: TGCGCCAGCAGCCAAGCGGGTTCCCCGGGGGATACGCAGTATTTT. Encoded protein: CASSQAGSPGDTQYF.

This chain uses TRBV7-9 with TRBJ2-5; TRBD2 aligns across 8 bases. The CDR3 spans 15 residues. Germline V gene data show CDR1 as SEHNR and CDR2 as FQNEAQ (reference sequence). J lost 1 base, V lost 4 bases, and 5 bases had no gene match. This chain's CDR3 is CASSSFSGAQETQYF. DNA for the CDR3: TGTGCCAGCAGCTCCTTTAGCGGGGCCCAAGAGACCCAGTACTTC. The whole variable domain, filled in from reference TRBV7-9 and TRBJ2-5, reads DTGVSQNPRHKITKRGQNVTFRCDPISEHNRLYWYRQTLGQGPEFLTYFQNEAQLEKSRLLSDRFSAERPKGSFSTLEIQRTEQGDSAMYLCASSSFSGAQETQYFGPGTRLLVL.

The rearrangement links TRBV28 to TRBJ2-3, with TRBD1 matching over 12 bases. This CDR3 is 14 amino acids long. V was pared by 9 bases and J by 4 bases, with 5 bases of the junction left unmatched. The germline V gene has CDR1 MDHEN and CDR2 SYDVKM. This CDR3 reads CASSRDRGPDTQYF. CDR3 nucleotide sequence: TGTGCCAGTTCCCGGGACAGGGGGCCAGATACGCAGTATTTT.

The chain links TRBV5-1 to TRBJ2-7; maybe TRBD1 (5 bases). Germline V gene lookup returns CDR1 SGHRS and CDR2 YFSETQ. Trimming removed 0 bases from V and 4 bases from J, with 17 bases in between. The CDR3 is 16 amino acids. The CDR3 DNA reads TGCGCCAGCAGCTTGGGATCTGGCAGGGTAGGTTACGAGCAGTACTTC. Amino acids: CASSLGSGRVGYEQYF.

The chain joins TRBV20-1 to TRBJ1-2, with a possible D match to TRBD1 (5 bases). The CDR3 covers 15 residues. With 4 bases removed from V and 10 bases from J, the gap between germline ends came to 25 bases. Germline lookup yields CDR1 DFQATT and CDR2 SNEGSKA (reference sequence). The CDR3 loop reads CSATPTVLGGAVYTF. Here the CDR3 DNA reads TGCAGTGCTACCCCTACTGTCCTCGGCGGGGCGGTCTACACCTTC.

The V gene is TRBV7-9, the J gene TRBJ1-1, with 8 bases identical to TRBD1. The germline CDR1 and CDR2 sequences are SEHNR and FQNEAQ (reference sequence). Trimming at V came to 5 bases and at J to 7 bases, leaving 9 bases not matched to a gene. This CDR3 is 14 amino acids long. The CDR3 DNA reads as TGTGCCAGCAGCCCAACGACAGGGGTTAGTGAAGCTTTCTTT. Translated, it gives CASSPTTGVSEAFF.